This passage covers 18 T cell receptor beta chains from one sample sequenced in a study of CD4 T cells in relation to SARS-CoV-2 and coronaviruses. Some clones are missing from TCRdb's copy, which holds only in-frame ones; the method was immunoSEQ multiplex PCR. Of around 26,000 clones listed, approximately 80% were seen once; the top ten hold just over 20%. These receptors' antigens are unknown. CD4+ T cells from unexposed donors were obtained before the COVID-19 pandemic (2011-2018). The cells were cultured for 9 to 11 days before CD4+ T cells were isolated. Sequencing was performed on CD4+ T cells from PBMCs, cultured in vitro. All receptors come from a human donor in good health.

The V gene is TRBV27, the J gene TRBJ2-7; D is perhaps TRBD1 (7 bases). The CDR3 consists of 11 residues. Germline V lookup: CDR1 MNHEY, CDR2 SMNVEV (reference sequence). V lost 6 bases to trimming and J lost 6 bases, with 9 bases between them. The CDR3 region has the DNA TGTGCCAGCAGCCAGGGGGGCGAGCAGTACTTC. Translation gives CASSQGGEQYF.

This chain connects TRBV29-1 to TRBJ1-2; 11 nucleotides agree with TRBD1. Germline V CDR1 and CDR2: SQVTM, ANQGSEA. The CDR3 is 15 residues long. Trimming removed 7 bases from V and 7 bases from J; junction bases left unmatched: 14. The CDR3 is CSAGQGAASIAGYTF. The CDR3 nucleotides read TGCAGCGCAGGACAGGGGGCTGCCTCAATCGCTGGCTACACCTTC.

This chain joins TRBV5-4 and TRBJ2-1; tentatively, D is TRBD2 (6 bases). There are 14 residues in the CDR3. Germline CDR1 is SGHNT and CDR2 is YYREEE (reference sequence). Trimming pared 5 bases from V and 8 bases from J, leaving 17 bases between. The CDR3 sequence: CASRPGLPSDEQFF. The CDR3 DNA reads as TGTGCCAGCAGGCCGGGACTGCCGTCGGATGAGCAGTTCTTC.

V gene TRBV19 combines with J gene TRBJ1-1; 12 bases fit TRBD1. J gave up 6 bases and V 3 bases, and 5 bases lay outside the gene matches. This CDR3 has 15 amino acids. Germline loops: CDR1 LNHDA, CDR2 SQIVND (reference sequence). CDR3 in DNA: TGTGCCAGTAGTATTTGGGGACAGGGGGCGGCTGAAGCTTTCTTT. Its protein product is CASSIWGQGAAEAFF.

CDR3 in amino acids: CASSARGSGPQHF. CDR3 nucleotide sequence: TGTGCCAGCAGTGCAAGGGGGTCCGGGCCCCAGCATTTT. J is TRBJ1-5 and V is TRBV6-2 or TRBV6-3; D is possibly TRBD1 (6 bases). The CDR3 consists of 13 residues. V was trimmed by 5 bases and J by 9 bases, leaving 14 bases between them. Germline CDR1 is MNHEY and CDR2 is SVGEGT.

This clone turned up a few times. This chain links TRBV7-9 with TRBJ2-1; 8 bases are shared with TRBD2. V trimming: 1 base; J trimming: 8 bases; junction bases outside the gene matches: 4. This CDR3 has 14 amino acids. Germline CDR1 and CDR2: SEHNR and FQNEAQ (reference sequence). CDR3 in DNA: TGTGCCAGCAGCTTAGGACTAGCGAGCGATGAGCAGTTCTTC. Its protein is CASSLGLASDEQFF.

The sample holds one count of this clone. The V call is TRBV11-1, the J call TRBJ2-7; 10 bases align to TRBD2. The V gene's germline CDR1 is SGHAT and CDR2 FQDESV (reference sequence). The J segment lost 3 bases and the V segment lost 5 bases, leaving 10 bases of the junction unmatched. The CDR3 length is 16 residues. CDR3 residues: CASSPRASGSNYEQYF. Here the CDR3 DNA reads TGTGCCAGCAGCCCCCGGGCTAGCGGGAGCAACTACGAGCAGTACTTC.

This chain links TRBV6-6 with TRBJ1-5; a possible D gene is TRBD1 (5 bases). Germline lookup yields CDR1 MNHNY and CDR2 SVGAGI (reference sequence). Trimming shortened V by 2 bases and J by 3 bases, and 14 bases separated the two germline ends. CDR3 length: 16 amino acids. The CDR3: CASSYRAGANNQPQHF. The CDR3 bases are TGTGCCAGCAGTTACCGCGCCGGGGCGAACAATCAGCCCCAGCATTTT.

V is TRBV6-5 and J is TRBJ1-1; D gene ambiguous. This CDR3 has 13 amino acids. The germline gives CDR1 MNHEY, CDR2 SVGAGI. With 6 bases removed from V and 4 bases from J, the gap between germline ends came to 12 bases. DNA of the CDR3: TGTGCCAGCAGCGACCTTTCGGGCACTGAAGCTTTCTTT. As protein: CASSDLSGTEAFF.

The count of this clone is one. CDR3 region: CASSELRGPYGYTF. The CDR3 nucleotides read TGTGCCAGCAGCGAGTTGAGGGGTCCCTATGGCTACACCTTC. This chain links TRBV3-1 (or the pseudogene TRBV3-2) with TRBJ1-2; D is perhaps TRBD1 (5 bases). V shed 5 bases and J shed 4 bases, with 14 bases lying between them. The CDR3 spans 14 residues. Germline loops: CDR1 LGHDT, CDR2 YNNKEL (reference sequence).

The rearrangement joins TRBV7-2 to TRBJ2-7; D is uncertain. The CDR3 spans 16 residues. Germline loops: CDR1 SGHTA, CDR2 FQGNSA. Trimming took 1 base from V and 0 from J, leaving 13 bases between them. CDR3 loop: CASSLDLAAASYEQYF. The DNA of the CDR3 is TGTGCCAGCAGCTTAGATCTGGCGGCAGCCTCCTACGAGCAGTACTTC.

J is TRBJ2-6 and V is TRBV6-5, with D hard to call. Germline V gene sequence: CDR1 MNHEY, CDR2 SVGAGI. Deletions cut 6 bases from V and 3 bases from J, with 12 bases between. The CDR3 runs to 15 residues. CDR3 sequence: CASSPGLGGANVLTF. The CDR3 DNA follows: TGTGCCAGCAGCCCCGGGTTGGGTGGGGCCAACGTCCTGACTTTC.

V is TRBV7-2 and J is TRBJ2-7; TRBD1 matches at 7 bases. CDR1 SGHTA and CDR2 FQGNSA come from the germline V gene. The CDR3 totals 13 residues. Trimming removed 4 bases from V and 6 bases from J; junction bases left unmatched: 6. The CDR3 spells CASSSRTGVEQYF. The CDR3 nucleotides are TGTGCCAGCAGCTCCCGTACAGGGGTCGAGCAGTACTTC.

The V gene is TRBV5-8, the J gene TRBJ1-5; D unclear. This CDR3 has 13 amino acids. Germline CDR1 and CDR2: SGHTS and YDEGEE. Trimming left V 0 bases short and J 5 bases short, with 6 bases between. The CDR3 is CASSLDRYQPQHF. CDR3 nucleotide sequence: TGTGCCAGCAGCTTGGACCGGTATCAGCCCCAGCATTTT.

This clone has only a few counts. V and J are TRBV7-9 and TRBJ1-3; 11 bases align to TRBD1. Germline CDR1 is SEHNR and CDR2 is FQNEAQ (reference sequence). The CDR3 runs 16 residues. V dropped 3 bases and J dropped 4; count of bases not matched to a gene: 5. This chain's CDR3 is CASSFGQGAAGNTIYF. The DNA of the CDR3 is TGTGCCAGCAGCTTTGGACAGGGGGCTGCGGGAAACACCATATATTTT. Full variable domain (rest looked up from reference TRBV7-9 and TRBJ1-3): DTGVSQNPRHKITKRGQNVTFRCDPISEHNRLYWYRQTLGQGPEFLTYFQNEAQLEKSRLLSDRFSAERPKGSFSTLEIQRTEQGDSAMYLCASSFGQGAAGNTIYFGEGSWLTVV.

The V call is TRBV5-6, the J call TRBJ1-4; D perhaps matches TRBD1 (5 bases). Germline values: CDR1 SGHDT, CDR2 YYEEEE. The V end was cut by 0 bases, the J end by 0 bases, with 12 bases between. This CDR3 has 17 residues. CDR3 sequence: CASSLGQNLATNEKLFF. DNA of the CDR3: TGTGCCAGCAGCTTGGGACAGAACCTTGCAACTAATGAAAAACTGTTTTTT.

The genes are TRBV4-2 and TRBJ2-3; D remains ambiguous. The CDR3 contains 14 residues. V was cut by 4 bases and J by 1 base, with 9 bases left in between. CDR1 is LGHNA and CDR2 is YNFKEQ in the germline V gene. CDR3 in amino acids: CASSLFSGTDTQYF. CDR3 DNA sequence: TGTGCCAGCAGCCTTTTCAGCGGCACAGATACGCAGTATTTT.

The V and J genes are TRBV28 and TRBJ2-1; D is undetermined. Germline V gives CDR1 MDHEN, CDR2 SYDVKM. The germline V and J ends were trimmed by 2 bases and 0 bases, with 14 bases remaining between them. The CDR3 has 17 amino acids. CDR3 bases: TGTGCCAGCAGTTTACTCGGCGGTCCCTACTCCTACAATGAGCAGTTCTTC. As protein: CASSLLGGPYSYNEQFF.